This TCR beta chain was identified in a study of cytomegalovirus exposure and HLA in healthy donors. Losses at the gene ends were 0 bases for V and 2 bases for J; bases not matched to a gene: 2. The germline V gene encodes CDR1 SGDLS and CDR2 YYNGEE. The CDR3 loop spans 15 amino acids. Profiled with immunoSEQ multiplex PCR; TCRdb holds only in-frame clones, not every one. Among roughly 250,000 clones listed, around 90% were seen once. The origin of this receptor is a woman between 18 and 30 years old in good health and CMV-seronegative. Sequencing input: PBMCs. V usage is TRBV9 and J usage is TRBJ1-2; 9 bases are a match to TRBD1. Here the CDR3 DNA reads TGTGCCAGCAGCGTAGTTGACAGGGGGAACTATGGCTACACCTTC. Amino acid sequence: CASSVVDRGNYGYTF.